This is a list of T cell receptor beta chains from one sample in a study of regulatory T cells in long-lasting Graves disease. TCRdb itself ran the multiplex PCR reads through MiXCR, one entry per CDR3 protein. The table has roughly 400,000 distinct CDR3 sequences, about 20% seen once. The sample was peripheral blood mononuclear cells (PBMCs), taken when the disease was refractory, from a patient treated with antithyroid drugs. These receptors all stem from a female donor with Graves disease. Each CDR3 is given without its conserved first and last residue. Rows may omit the clone size; those that give it use once, few, many or a size class.

J gene,V gene,CDR3 length,clone size,CDR3 protein
TRBJ1-2,TRBV6-5,11,-,ASSYTTDYGYT
TRBJ1-2,TRBV7-8,15,few,ASSLGHGAGSMGGYT
TRBJ2-7,TRBV7-2,12,few,ASSPWVKAYEQY
TRBJ2-7,TRBV6-2/TRBV6-3,14,few,ASSYSSNDRAQGQY
TRBJ1-1,TRBV29-1,10,-,SVGWGRHEAF
TRBJ2-2,TRBV14,12,few,ASSRRDFTGELF
TRBJ2-7,TRBV27,12,few,ASRGLAGVGEQY
TRBJ1-4,TRBV2,13,-,ASSEGGVLSEKLF
TRBJ2-2,TRBV6-2/TRBV6-3,13,-,ASSYTRGYTGELF
TRBJ1-2,TRBV7-2,12,many,ASSVGTGAVGYT
TRBJ2-7,TRBV11-2,13,-,ASSTQGASSYEQY
TRBJ1-1,TRBV11-2,14,many,ASSLGGGGWDTEAF
TRBJ1-5,TRBV6-2/TRBV6-3,13,-,AISRTLDKAQPQH
TRBJ1-1,TRBV28,12,many,ASLTGAQNTEAF
TRBJ1-5,TRBV5-1,13,-,ASSADPGGNQPQH
TRBJ1-1,TRBV20-1,11,few,SANAWVNTEAF
TRBJ1-5,TRBV11-2,11,few,ASSRTMNQPQH
TRBJ2-7,TRBV2,11,many,ASSGDRLYEQY
TRBJ1-5,TRBV7-2,10,few,ANPYGNQPQH
TRBJ2-7,TRBV28,11,few,ASSLDRATRQY
TRBJ2-2,TRBV10-2,12,many,ASSRLAEGGELF
TRBJ1-1,TRBV9,13,-,ASSVGFTGGFEAF
TRBJ2-5,TRBV7-7,12,many,ASSLAGRQETQY
TRBJ2-1,TRBV24-1,15,-,ATSDSTGTNGRDEQF
TRBJ1-6,TRBV20-1,13,few,SARETGGINSPLH
TRBJ2-7,TRBV12-3/TRBV12-4,11,many,ASSFALTYEQY
TRBJ1-2,TRBV29-1,10,many,SIGQGADGYT
TRBJ2-7,TRBV6-1,11,many,ASAGRDPYEQY
TRBJ1-1,TRBV20-1,12,-,SARVTGGNTEAF
TRBJ2-6,TRBV29-1,11,-,SVVVSGANVLT
TRBJ1-6,TRBV3-1,12,many,ASSQLGGSEALH
TRBJ2-2,TRBV6-1,13,many,ASRHADRVAGELF
TRBJ1-1,TRBV11-2,11,many,ASSNRRELEAF
TRBJ1-1,TRBV7-9,13,-,ASSTTGGGGTEAF
TRBJ2-2,TRBV28,15,many,ASSFFGQRRDTGELF
TRBJ2-7,TRBV7-2,10,few,ASSLKQGEQY
TRBJ1-2,TRBV27,12,-,ASRSWPGSDGYT
TRBJ1-6,TRBV11-2,13,many,ASSVTGGSASPLH
TRBJ2-2,TRBV5-4,13,-,ASSSLTGGTGELF
TRBJ2-5,TRBV4-1,19,few,ASSQLPPGTGMGGYQETQY
TRBJ2-7,TRBV29-1,11,-,SVEGDRPPEQY
TRBJ1-2,TRBV7-9,11,-,ASSLRAGAGYT
TRBJ2-7,TRBV5-1,12,many,ASSLSASGYEQY
TRBJ1-2,TRBV2,11,many,ASREGLPYGYT
TRBJ2-2,TRBV2,13,many,ASSGTQTNTGELF
TRBJ2-7,TRBV29-1,13,many,SVENRRGRREEQY
TRBJ2-5,TRBV11-2,11,many,ASRTGPRETQY
TRBJ2-2,TRBV7-9,14,many,ASSHAGTSRTGELF
TRBJ2-7,TRBV28,12,-,ASRGGTGSDEQY
TRBJ2-5,TRBV20-1,12,-,SARGGLGQETQY
TRBJ2-7,TRBV6-2/TRBV6-3,12,-,ASSYGGVGYEQY